Below are 4 T cell receptor beta chains sequenced from a single sample in a study of shared clonotypes between healthy human individuals. The data were produced by immunoSEQ multiplex PCR, yet TCRdb's version contains in-frame clones alone and is incomplete. The sample contains about a million clones, about 76% of which appear only once. The sample comprised memory CD4+ T cells sorted from blood. Subset: CD45RA-negative fraction. The receptors shown here come from a man aged 18-30 years in good health.

This clone occurred a few times. This rearrangement joins TRBV28 to TRBJ1-2; a weak D match, TRBD1 (6 bases). CDR1 is MDHEN and CDR2 is SYDVKM in the germline V gene. Deletions cut 5 bases from V and 8 bases from J, with 18 bases between. The CDR3 covers 14 residues. In nucleotides, the CDR3 is TGTGCCAGCAGTGCGGGTGACAGGTCTCTAGGCTACACCTTC. This codes for CASSAGDRSLGYTF.

The chain couples TRBV11-2 to TRBJ1-4, with TRBD1 matching over 8 bases. CDR3 length: 17 residues. CDR1 is SGHAT and CDR2 is FQNNGV in the germline V gene. J gave up 2 bases and V 1 base, and 6 bases lay outside the gene matches. The CDR3 is CASSLGQGKFTNEKLFF. CDR3 sequence (DNA): TGTGCCAGCAGCTTAGGACAGGGGAAGTTTACTAATGAAAAACTGTTTTTT. Full variable domain (outside the CDR3, taken from reference TRBV11-2 and TRBJ1-4): EAGVAQSPRYKIIEKRQSVAFWCNPISGHATLYWYQQILGQGPKLLIQFQNNGVVDDSQLPKDRFSAERLKGVDSTLKIQPAKLEDSAVYLCASSLGQGKFTNEKLFFGSGTQLSVL.

This chain connects TRBV2 to TRBJ2-1; D ambiguous. CDR3 length: 13 residues. Germline V gene lookup returns CDR1 SNHLY and CDR2 FYNNEI. V was cut by 6 bases and J by 4 bases, with 10 bases left in between. CDR3 in DNA: TGTGCCAGCAGATTACATATATACAATGAGCAGTTCTTC. Translation gives CASRLHIYNEQFF.

V and J are TRBV2 and TRBJ2-3; 7 nucleotides agree with TRBD2. Losses at the gene ends were 2 bases for V and 5 bases for J; bases not matched to a gene: 4. The CDR3 covers 14 residues. Germline-derived CDR1 and CDR2 are SNHLY and FYNNEI. CDR3: CASSEQWGGDTQYF. Here the CDR3 DNA reads TGTGCCAGCAGTGAACAATGGGGGGGAGATACGCAGTATTTT.